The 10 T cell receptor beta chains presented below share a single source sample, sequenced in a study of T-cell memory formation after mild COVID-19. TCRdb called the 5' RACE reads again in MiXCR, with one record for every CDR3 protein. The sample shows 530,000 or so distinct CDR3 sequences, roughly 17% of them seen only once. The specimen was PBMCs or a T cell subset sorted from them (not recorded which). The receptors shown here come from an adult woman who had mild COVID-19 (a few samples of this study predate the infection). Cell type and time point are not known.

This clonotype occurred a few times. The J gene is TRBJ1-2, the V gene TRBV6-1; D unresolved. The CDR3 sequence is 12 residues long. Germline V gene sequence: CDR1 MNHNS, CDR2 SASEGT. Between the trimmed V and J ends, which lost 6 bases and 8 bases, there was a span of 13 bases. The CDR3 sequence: CASSPEFLGYTF. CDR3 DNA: TGTGCCAGCAGCCCAGAATTTCTAGGCTACACCTTC.

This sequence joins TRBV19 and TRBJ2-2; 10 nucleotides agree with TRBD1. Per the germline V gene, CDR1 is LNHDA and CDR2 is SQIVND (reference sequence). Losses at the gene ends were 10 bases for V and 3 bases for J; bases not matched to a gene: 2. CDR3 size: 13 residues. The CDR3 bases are TGTGCCACCGGGACAGGGGACACCGGGGAGCTGTTTTTT. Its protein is CATGTGDTGELFF. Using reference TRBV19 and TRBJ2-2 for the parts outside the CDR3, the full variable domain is DGGITQSPKYLFRKEGQNVTLSCEQNLNHDAMYWYRQDPGQGLRLIYYSQIVNDFQKGDIAEGYSVSREKKESFPLTVTSAQKNPTAFYLCATGTGDTGELFFGEGSRLTVL.

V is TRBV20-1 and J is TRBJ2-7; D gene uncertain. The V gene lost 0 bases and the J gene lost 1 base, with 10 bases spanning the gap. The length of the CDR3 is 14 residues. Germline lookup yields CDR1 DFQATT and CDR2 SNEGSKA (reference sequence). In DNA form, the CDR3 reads TGCAGTGCTAGAGATGTGCTAGATTCCTACGAGCAGTACTTC. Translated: CSARDVLDSYEQYF.

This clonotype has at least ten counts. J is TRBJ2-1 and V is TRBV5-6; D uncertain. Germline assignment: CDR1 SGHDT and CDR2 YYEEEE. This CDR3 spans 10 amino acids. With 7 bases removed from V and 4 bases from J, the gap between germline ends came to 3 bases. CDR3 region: CASGYNEQFF. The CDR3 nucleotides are TGTGCCAGCGGGTACAATGAGCAGTTCTTC.

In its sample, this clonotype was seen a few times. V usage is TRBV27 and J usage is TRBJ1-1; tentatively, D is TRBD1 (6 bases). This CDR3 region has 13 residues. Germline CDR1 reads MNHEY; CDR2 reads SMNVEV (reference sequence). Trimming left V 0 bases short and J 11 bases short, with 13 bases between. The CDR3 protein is CASSLSTGSRAFF. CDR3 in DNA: TGTGCCAGCAGTTTATCAACAGGGAGCCGCGCTTTCTTT.

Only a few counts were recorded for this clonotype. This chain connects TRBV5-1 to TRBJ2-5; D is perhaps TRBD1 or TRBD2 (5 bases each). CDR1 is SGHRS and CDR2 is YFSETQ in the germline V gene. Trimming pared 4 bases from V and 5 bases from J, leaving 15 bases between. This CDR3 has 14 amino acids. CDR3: CASSPQGVAETQYF. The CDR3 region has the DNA TGCGCCAGCAGCCCCCAGGGAGTAGCCGAGACCCAGTACTTC.

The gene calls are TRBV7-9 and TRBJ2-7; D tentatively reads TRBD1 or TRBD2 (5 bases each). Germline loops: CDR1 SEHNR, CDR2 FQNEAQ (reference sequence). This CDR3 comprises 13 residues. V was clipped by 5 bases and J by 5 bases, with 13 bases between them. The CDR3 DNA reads TGTGCCAGCAGCCCTCGGGACGCCCACGAGCAGTACTTC. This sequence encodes CASSPRDAHEQYF.

The CDR3 is CSARDPLRAQPQHF. The DNA of the CDR3 is TGCAGTGCTAGAGATCCCCTAAGGGCCCAGCCCCAGCATTTT. The chain employs TRBV20-1 and TRBJ1-5, with D hard to call. Germline values: CDR1 DFQATT, CDR2 SNEGSKA (reference sequence). The CDR3 is 14 residues long. V was trimmed by 0 bases and J by 7 bases, leaving 13 bases between them.

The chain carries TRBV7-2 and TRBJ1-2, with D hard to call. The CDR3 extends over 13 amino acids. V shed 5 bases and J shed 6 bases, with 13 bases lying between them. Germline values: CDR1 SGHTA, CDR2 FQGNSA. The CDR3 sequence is CASSLDVSNGYTF. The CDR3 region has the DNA TGTGCCAGCAGCCTTGACGTATCTAATGGCTACACCTTC. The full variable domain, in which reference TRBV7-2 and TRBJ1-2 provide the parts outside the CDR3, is GAGVSQSPSNKVTEKGKDVELRCDPISGHTALYWYRQSLGQGLEFLIYFQGNSAPDKSGLPSDRFSAERTGGSVSTLTIQRTQQEDSAVYLCASSLDVSNGYTFGSGTRLTVV.

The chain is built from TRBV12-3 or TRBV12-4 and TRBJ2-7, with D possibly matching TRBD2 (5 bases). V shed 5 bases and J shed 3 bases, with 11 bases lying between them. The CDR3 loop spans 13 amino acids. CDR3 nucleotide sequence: TGTGCCAGCAGTGCCGCCGGGGACTACGAGCAGTACTTC. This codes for CASSAAGDYEQYF.